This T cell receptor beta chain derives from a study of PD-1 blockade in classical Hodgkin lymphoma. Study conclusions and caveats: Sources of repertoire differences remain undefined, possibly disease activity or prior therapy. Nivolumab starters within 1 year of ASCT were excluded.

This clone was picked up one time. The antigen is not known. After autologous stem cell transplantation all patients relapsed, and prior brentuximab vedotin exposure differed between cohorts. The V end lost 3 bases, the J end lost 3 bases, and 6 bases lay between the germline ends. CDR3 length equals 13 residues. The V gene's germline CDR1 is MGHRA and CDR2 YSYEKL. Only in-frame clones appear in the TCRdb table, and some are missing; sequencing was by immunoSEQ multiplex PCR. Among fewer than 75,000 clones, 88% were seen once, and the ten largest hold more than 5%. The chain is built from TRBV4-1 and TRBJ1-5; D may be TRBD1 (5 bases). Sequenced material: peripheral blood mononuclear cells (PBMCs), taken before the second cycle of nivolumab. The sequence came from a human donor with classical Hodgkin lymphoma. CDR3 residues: CASSQGLNQPQHF. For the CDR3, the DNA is TGCGCCAGCAGCCAGGGGCTCAATCAGCCCCAGCATTTT.